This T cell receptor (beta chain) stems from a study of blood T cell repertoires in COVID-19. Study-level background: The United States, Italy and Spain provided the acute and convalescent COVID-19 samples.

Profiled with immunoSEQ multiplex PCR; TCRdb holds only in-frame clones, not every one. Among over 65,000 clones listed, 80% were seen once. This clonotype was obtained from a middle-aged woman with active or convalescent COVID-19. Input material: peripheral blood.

The chain's CDR3 is CASSLRGWGELFF. For the CDR3, the DNA is TGCGCCAGCAGCTTGAGGGGATGGGGGGAGCTGTTTTTT. The chain employs TRBV5-1 and TRBJ2-2; possibly TRBD1 for D (5 bases). Trimming took 1 base from V and 8 from J, leaving 9 bases between them. This CDR3 has 13 residues. CDR1 and CDR2 from the germline V gene are SGHRS and YFSETQ.